The sequence of this TCR beta chain was determined in a study of blood T cell repertoires in COVID-19 (TCRdb year 2020). Concerning the study at large: Collaborator samples came from the United States, Italy and Spain and covered acute and convalescent phases of COVID-19. The prospective study material was composed of cDNA or gDNA derived from T cells, B-cell-depleted T cells, or PBMCs. Subjects who had been exposed to COVID-19, were actively infected with it, or had recovered from it provided the deeply sampled blood TCRbeta repertoires that made up the dataset. HLA class I and class II types, where available, came from metadata supplied by the sample provider rather than from assay-based typing. The sample metadata nearly always contained a de-identified subject ID, COVID-19 status, age in years and sex. The repertoires were released in a freely available public database intended as a resource for research on the immune response to SARS-CoV-2. The samples were drawn from two sources: the first 160 participants of the ongoing ImmuneRACE study, and about 1,300 subjects contributed by 6 global collaborators.

The collaborating institutions used their own protocols to collect whole blood in K2EDTA tubes. For TCRbeta analysis, collaborators shipped samples as frozen whole blood, isolated PBMCs, or DNA extracted from either of those sample types. TCRbeta CDR3 regions were amplified from genomic DNA by means of the immunoSEQ Assay, a bias-controlled multiplex PCR. The authors' analysis ran thus. Nucleated cell counts per sample were estimated from amplification of reference gene primers within the assay. To quantify the absolute abundance of each unique TCRbeta CDR3 rearrangement, sequence reads were collapsed and filtered. For each sample, productive Simpson clonality was calculated as the square root of Simpson's diversity index across productive rearrangements. Sourced from immuneACCESS, this table was stored by TCRdb with only in-frame sequences that have V and J called. A share of the clones is absent; for the studies checked, an unresolved V gene accounts for under half, and the remainder has no known explanation. That table gives V, J and clone size, and the DNA gave D and trimming. The sample yields about 140,000 clones; roughly 73% were counted once. Of the sample, approximately 9% falls within the top ten clones.

The full study reports these points: The quantity of clinical and demographic metadata differed by source and by participant and was supplied without curation.

V loses 5 bases, J loses 1 base, and the germline ends lie 8 bases apart. Including the terminal cysteine and phenylalanine, the CDR3 comprises 14 residues. Just the 42-base CDR3 DNA is kept, in frame starting at base 1. CDR1 and CDR2 are drawn from the germline V gene (reference sequence): LGHDT, YNNKEL. In its sample, this clone was seen many times. Which antigen it targets is not known. No per-base quality is available; no much larger clone lies one base away. The sample was peripheral blood. The chain is made from TRBV3-1 (or the pseudogene TRBV3-2) and TRBJ2-2; no D segment can be confidently identified. The TCR originated in a woman aged 45-65 years with active or convalescent COVID-19. The nucleotide sequence is TGTGCCAGCAGCACCCTACTGAACACCGGGGAGCTGTTTTTT. This codes for CASSTLLNTGELFF.